The rows below give T cell receptor beta chains drawn from one sample of a study of blood T cell repertoires in COVID-19. Clones were sequenced by immunoSEQ multiplex PCR, and TCRdb holds only the in-frame ones, with some missing. In the table there are 75,000 or so clones, over 65% of which are singletons. Sequenced input: peripheral blood. Every receptor here comes from an elderly woman with acute or convalescent COVID-19. The CDR3 runs from the conserved cysteine through the conserved F or W. The D gene is left open where the match is weak. Size is omitted from some rows. Given values are once, few, many or a class for expanded clones.

>TRBV23-1|TRBD2|.|TRBJ2-3
TGCGCCAGCAGTCCTGGACTAGCGGGCCCCGCCAAATGCACAGATACGCAGTATTTT
CASSPGLAGPAKCTDTQYF
>TRBV2|.|once|TRBJ2-3
TGTGCCAGCAGCAGGACAGCCACAGATACGCAGTATTTT
CASSRTATDTQYF
>TRBV29-1|.|once|TRBJ2-3
TGCAGCGTTAGAGGATTAGCGGAAGGGGGGGCAGATACGCAGTATTTT
CSVRGLAEGGADTQYF
>TRBV18|TRBD1|.|TRBJ2-5
TGTGCCAGCTCGGGGCGGACAGGGACCCTCGAGACCCAGTACTTC
CASSGRTGTLETQYF
>TRBV12-3/TRBV12-4|.|.|TRBJ2-7
TGTGCCAGCAGTTCATCGGGGAACTACGAGCAGTACTTC
CASSSSGNYEQYF
>TRBV19|.|.|TRBJ1-1
TGTGCCAGTACCCCCAATCAACGGGCTGAAGCTTTCTTT
CASTPNQRAEAFF
>TRBV11-3|TRBD1|.|TRBJ1-1
TGTGCCAGCAGCTTACTAACAGGGGGATCTGAAGCTTTCTTT
CASSLLTGGSEAFF
>TRBV6-2/TRBV6-3|TRBD1|.|TRBJ1-1
TGTGCCAGCAGTTACGGGACAGGGGGCTTGAACACTGAAGCTTTCTTT
CASSYGTGGLNTEAFF
>TRBV6-5|.|.|TRBJ2-7
TGTGCCAGCAGCTCACCAGGGACTGGCTCCTACGAGCAGTACTTC
CASSSPGTGSYEQYF
>TRBV3-1/TRBV3-2|TRBD2|.|TRBJ2-1
TGTGCCAGCAGCCAAGGTTGGGGGGGGTACAATGAGCAGTTCTTC
CASSQGWGGYNEQFF
>TRBV6-5|TRBD1|.|TRBJ1-2
TGTGCCAGCAGTCGGACAGGGCCCGGGGGCTACACCTTC
CASSRTGPGGYTF
>TRBV7-2|.|.|TRBJ1-1
TGTGCCAGCAGCTTAAGCGGACCTTCGGGGGAATTT
CASSLSGPSGEF
>TRBV12-3/TRBV12-4|TRBD1|.|TRBJ1-2
TGTGCCAGCAGCCGACAGGGGGCTTATGGCTACACCTTC
CASSRQGAYGYTF
>TRBV7-9|.|.|TRBJ1-1
TGTGCCAGCACATCCCCCCCTCCGAACACTGAAGCTTTCTTT
CASTSPPPNTEAFF
>TRBV5-6|TRBD1|.|TRBJ1-4
TGTGCCAGCAGCAGACAGGGGACGAATGAAAAACTGTTTTTT
CASSRQGTNEKLFF
>TRBV11-1|TRBD2|.|TRBJ2-3
TGTGCCAGCAGCTTAGCTTTAGTGACTAGCGGAAGCCACACAGATACGCAGTATTTT
CASSLALVTSGSHTDTQYF
>TRBV7-6|TRBD2|.|TRBJ2-2
TGTGCCAGCAGCCCCGGAGCGGGAGAAAGCACCGGGGAGCTGTTTTTT
CASSPGAGESTGELFF
>TRBV12-3/TRBV12-4|.|.|TRBJ2-7
TGTGCCAGCAGTTATGGGGCAGACTACGAGCAGTACTTC
CASSYGADYEQYF
>TRBV15|.|.|TRBJ2-7
TGTGCCACCAGCAGAGACAACTATTACGAGCAGTACTTC
CATSRDNYYEQYF
>TRBV9|TRBD2|.|TRBJ2-5
TGTGCCAGCAGCGTTCAGCCCGGGACTAGCGGGAGTGGTGAGACCCAGTACTTC
CASSVQPGTSGSGETQYF
>TRBV5-4|TRBD2|once|TRBJ2-1
TGTGCCAGCAGCTTTACTAGCGGGAGGGTTGAGCAGTTCTTC
CASSFTSGRVEQFF
>TRBV3-1/TRBV3-2|TRBD1|.|TRBJ1-2
TGTGCCAGCAGCCAAGAGGCAGGGGGCTTAGGCTATGGCTACACCTTC
CASSQEAGGLGYGYTF
>TRBV5-1|.|.|TRBJ1-6
TGCGCCAGCAGCAGGGACATCTCCTATAATTCACCCCTCCACTTT
CASSRDISYNSPLHF
>TRBV13|.|.|TRBJ2-3
TGTGCCAGCAGCTACCAGGGGAGAAGCACAGATACGCAGTATTTT
CASSYQGRSTDTQYF
>TRBV11-2|TRBD2|.|TRBJ2-5
TGTGCCAGCAGCTCCATTGACCGGACTAGCTGGGGTGGAGAGACCCAGTACTTC
CASSSIDRTSWGGETQYF
>TRBV19|.|.|TRBJ2-3
TGTGCCAGTAGTATAGTGGGGCTATTCACAGATACGCAGTATTTT
CASSIVGLFTDTQYF
>TRBV24-1|TRBD2|.|TRBJ2-2
TGTGCCACCAGTGCTGTTGAGCGGGAGCTTGGCGGGGAGCTGTTTTTT
CATSAVERELGGELFF
>TRBV5-1|.|.|TRBJ1-5
TGCGCCAGCAGCTTGGCTTCAGGCAATCAGCCCCAGCATTTT
CASSLASGNQPQHF
>TRBV6-5|.|.|TRBJ1-6
TGTGCCAGCAGTTACGCAGGGCAGAATTCACCCCTCCACTTT
CASSYAGQNSPLHF
>TRBV14|TRBD1|.|TRBJ1-1
TGTGCCAGCAGCCGGGGGACAGTTCGGAACACTGAAGCTTTCTTT
CASSRGTVRNTEAFF
>TRBV19|TRBD1|.|TRBJ1-1
TGTGCCAGTAGTTCCCGGGACAGGGGCGAGGGGACTGAAGCTTTCTTT
CASSSRDRGEGTEAFF
>TRBV27|.|.|TRBJ2-7
TGTGCCAGCAGTTTTAGCGGCGAGCAGTACTTC
CASSFSGEQYF
>TRBV29-1|.|.|TRBJ1-1
TGCAGCGCGGTCGTATGGAACACTGAAGCTTTCTTT
CSAVVWNTEAFF
>TRBV21-1|.|.|TRBJ1-5
TGTGCCAGCAGTTACAGGGGGCTGAGGAAGCAGCCCCAGCATTTT
CASSYRGLRKQPQHF
>TRBV27|.|few|TRBJ2-7
TGTGCCAGCGGCCGTCCCTACGAGCAGTACTTC
CASGRPYEQYF
>TRBV11-2|TRBD1|few|TRBJ2-2
TGTGCCAGCAGCTTTTGGACAGGGAGTAGGACCGCGAACACCGGGGAGCTGTTTTTT
CASSFWTGSRTANTGELFF
>TRBV3-1/TRBV3-2|.|.|TRBJ1-5
TGTGCCAGCAGCCGCTCGGGAAGCAATCAGCCCCAGCATTTT
CASSRSGSNQPQHF
>TRBV11-2|.|.|TRBJ2-3
TGTGCCAGCAGCTTAGCGGCGGAGGGCACAGATACGCAGTATTTT
CASSLAAEGTDTQYF
>TRBV27|TRBD1|.|TRBJ1-2
TGTGCCAGCAGGACCGGGACAGTGAATGGCTACACCTTC
CASRTGTVNGYTF
>TRBV5-8|.|few|TRBJ1-4
TGTGCCAGCAGCTCGGACATTCGAAGGGAAAAACTGTTTTTT
CASSSDIRREKLFF
>TRBV2|TRBD1|.|TRBJ1-1
TGTGCCAGCAGTGATTGGCCGACAGGGGGCAGCACTGAAGCTTTCTTT
CASSDWPTGGSTEAFF
>TRBV28|TRBD2|.|TRBJ2-1
TGTGCCAGCAGTCCGGGGACTAGCGGAGCCCGGAACGAGCAGTTCTTC
CASSPGTSGARNEQFF